A single TCR beta chain is shown here with its context. This clone was found a few times. Its antigen target is currently unknown. There are no base qualities to consult, and no much larger clone falls within one base. These data originate in a study of blood T cell repertoires in COVID-19 (dated by TCRdb to the early 2020s). Looking at the study overall: Samples covering the acute and convalescent phases of COVID-19 were provided by collaborators in the United States, Italy and Spain. The prospective study material was composed of cDNA or gDNA derived from T cells, B-cell-depleted T cells, or PBMCs. The dataset comprised deeply sampled blood TCRbeta repertoires from subjects exposed to, actively infected with, or recovered from COVID-19. The repertoires were released in a freely available public database intended as a resource for research on the immune response to SARS-CoV-2. The samples were drawn from the first 160 participants of the ongoing ImmuneRACE study and from 1,254 subjects provided by 6 global collaborators. The sample metadata nearly always contained a de-identified subject ID, COVID-19 status, age in years and sex. Where HLA class I and class II types were available, the types were taken from metadata supplied by the sample provider, not from assay-based typing. Broad study findings and their caveats: Clinical and demographic metadata were provided uncurated, with the amount varying by source and participant.

Samples from volunteer blood donors who had recovered from COVID-19 were contributed by a second Seattle source. Each collaborating institution followed its own protocols to collect whole blood in K2EDTA tubes. Collaborator samples were shipped for TCRbeta analysis as frozen whole blood, isolated PBMCs, or DNA extracted from either sample type. TCRbeta CDR3 regions were amplified from genomic DNA by means of the immunoSEQ Assay, a bias-controlled multiplex PCR. The published analysis was carried out like this. Within the assay, amplification of reference gene primers was used to estimate how many nucleated cells each sample contained. Sequence reads were collapsed and filtered to measure the absolute abundance of every unique TCRbeta CDR3 rearrangement. Productive Simpson clonality was computed per sample as the square root of Simpson's diversity index over productive rearrangements. The table was pulled from immuneACCESS by TCRdb, which kept in-frame rearrangements only. Such tables lose some clones; where checked, under half of the loss comes from unresolved V genes, and the rest has no known cause. V and J calls and clone size are as listed in that table; D and trimming were resolved from the DNA. Recorded for this sample are approximately 150,000 clones; 75% to 90% of them occurred a single time. Jointly, the top ten make up 3.5% of the sample.

CDR1 LGHNA and CDR2 YNFKEQ were looked up in the germline V gene. From the cysteine up to the phenylalanine, the CDR3 has a length of 17 residues. The kept DNA is CDR3 alone, 51 bases in frame from the first base. V is pruned by 1 base and J by 6 bases, leaving 8 bases of the junction without a gene match. Sequencing was performed on peripheral blood. The receptor comes from a man between 65 and 85 years old who had recovered from COVID-19. The V gene is TRBV4-2 and the J gene is TRBJ2-3, with 12 bases matching TRBD2. The nucleotide sequence reads as follows: TGTGCCAGCAGCCAAGCGGCGACTAGCGGGAGTGGGGATACGCAGTATTTT. It translates as CASSQAATSGSGDTQYF.